The 18 T cell receptor beta chains given below trace back to one sample, sequenced in a study of blood T cell repertoires in COVID-19. Only in-frame clones appear in the TCRdb table, and some are missing; sequencing was by immunoSEQ multiplex PCR. This table has about 380,000 clones, less than 90% appearing once. The sequenced material came from PBMCs or T cells enriched from blood (not recorded which). The receptor source for this set is a woman younger than 45 who had recovered from COVID-19.

The chain combines TRBV10-3 with TRBJ1-5, with 7 bases that match TRBD1. Germline-derived CDR1 and CDR2 are ENHRY and SYGVKD. CDR3 length: 14 amino acids. V was pared by 5 bases and J by 2 bases, with 3 bases of the junction left unmatched. The CDR3 here is CAISTGEGNQPQHF. The CDR3 nucleotides read TGTGCCATCAGTACAGGGGAGGGCAATCAGCCCCAGCATTTT.

The chain is built from TRBV28 and TRBJ2-1, with D tentatively TRBD2 (5 bases). V lost 5 bases and J lost 2, with 19 bases in between. The germline V gene encodes CDR1 MDHEN and CDR2 SYDVKM. The CDR3 length is 17 residues. In nucleotides, the CDR3 is TGTGCCAGCAGTCCCCTCCCCACTAGTTCAACCTACAATGAGCAGTTCTTC. This translates into CASSPLPTSSTYNEQFF. Full variable domain (missing parts from reference TRBV28 and TRBJ2-1): DVKVTQSSRYLVKRTGEKVFLECVQDMDHENMFWYRQDPGLGLRLIYFSYDVKMKEKGDIPEGYSVSREKKERFSLILESASTNQTSMYLCASSPLPTSSTYNEQFFGPGTRLTVL.

The chain carries TRBV4-1 and TRBJ2-1, with 9 bases aligning to TRBD2. The V gene end was trimmed by 0 bases and the J gene end by 6 bases; junction bases not matched to a gene: 12. The germline V gene encodes CDR1 MGHRA and CDR2 YSYEKL. This CDR3 contains 18 residues. CDR3 region: CASSQDWESAGGPNEQFF. The CDR3 bases are TGCGCCAGCAGCCAAGATTGGGAGTCGGCGGGAGGGCCCAATGAGCAGTTCTTC.

This chain joins TRBV19 and TRBJ1-4; unclear D gene. Germline V lookup: CDR1 LNHDA, CDR2 SQIVND (reference sequence). V was trimmed by 5 bases and J by 0 bases, leaving 10 bases between them. The CDR3 totals 15 residues. The DNA for the CDR3 is TGTGCCAGTAGTGGCGCGGGTGCAACTAATGAAAAACTGTTTTTT. This sequence encodes CASSGAGATNEKLFF.

This chain links TRBV6-4 with TRBJ2-1; TRBD1 might be the D (6 bases). Trimming removed 1 base from V and 2 bases from J, with 9 bases in between. The CDR3 runs to 15 residues. Germline-derived CDR1 and CDR2 are MRHNA and SNTAGT. The CDR3 loop reads CASSDYGTTYNEQFF. Here the CDR3 DNA reads TGTGCCAGCAGTGACTATGGGACAACCTACAATGAGCAGTTCTTC.

The chain carries TRBV5-6 and TRBJ1-5, with D perhaps matching TRBD1 (5 bases). V was trimmed by 2 bases and J by 3 bases, leaving 9 bases between them. CDR1 is SGHDT and CDR2 is YYEEEE in the germline V gene. The CDR3 is made up of 14 amino acids. CDR3 in amino acids: CASSFWGLNQPQHF. CDR3 nucleotides: TGTGCCAGCAGCTTTTGGGGCCTCAATCAGCCCCAGCATTTT.

This clone was counted only a few times. Other DNA sequences in the sample encode the same CDR3. The chain joins TRBV28 to TRBJ1-2; D uncertain. CDR1 MDHEN and CDR2 SYDVKM come from the germline V gene. The CDR3 sequence is 12 residues long. V gave up 3 bases and J gave up 4 bases, with 6 bases separating them. CDR3 nucleotides: TGTGCCAGCAGTTTGAGCGGCTATGGCTACACCTTC. It translates to CASSLSGYGYTF.

This clone was seen a single time. The rearrangement uses TRBV19 and TRBJ1-3; D gene uncertain. The germline CDR1 and CDR2 sequences are LNHDA and SQIVND (reference sequence). CDR3 length equals 16 residues. The V end was cut by 1 base, the J end by 0 bases, with 10 bases between. Here the CDR3 reads CASSIVGGYSGNTIYF. CDR3 DNA: TGTGCCAGTAGTATAGTAGGCGGATACTCTGGAAACACCATATATTTT.

This clone is a singleton in its sample. This chain joins TRBV11-2 and TRBJ2-1, with 7 nucleotides matching TRBD2. The CDR3 is made up of 11 amino acids. Germline lookup yields CDR1 SGHAT and CDR2 FQNNGV. The ends lost 8 bases at V and 15 bases at J; junction bases unmatched: 10. The CDR3 is CASLFVGGWFF. In DNA, the CDR3 is TGTGCCAGCCTATTTGTGGGGGGGTGGTTCTTC.

CDR3 bases: TGCGCCAGCACCCCACAAGGGGGACCGGGCACCGGGGAGCTGTTTTTT. Translation gives CASTPQGGPGTGELFF. This sequence joins TRBV10-2 and TRBJ2-2; tentatively, D is TRBD1 (6 bases). There are 16 residues in the CDR3. V was cut by 7 bases and J by 4 bases, with 19 bases left in between. CDR1 is WSHSY and CDR2 is SAAADI in the germline V gene.

This chain uses TRBV28 with TRBJ2-7, with TRBD2 identical over 10 bases. Germline-derived CDR1 and CDR2 are MDHEN and SYDVKM. J was trimmed by 0 bases and V by 4 bases; bases with no gene match: 9. The CDR3 spans 17 residues. The CDR3 nucleotides are TGTGCCAGCAGTTCACCGGGACTAGCGACATTCTCCTACGAGCAGTACTTC. Translated, it gives CASSSPGLATFSYEQYF.

The chain combines TRBV29-1 with TRBJ2-1, with D uncertain. Trimming removed 2 bases at V and 7 bases at J, with 15 bases between. CDR1 and CDR2 (germline): SQVTM, ANQGSEA. This CDR3 is 14 amino acids long. This CDR3 reads CSVERPRSLNEQFF. CDR3 sequence (DNA): TGCAGCGTTGAACGTCCCCGAAGCCTTAATGAGCAGTTCTTC.

Only one count was recorded for this clone. The V gene is TRBV19, the J gene TRBJ1-5; no clear D gene. Germline CDR1 is LNHDA and CDR2 is SQIVND (reference sequence). The V gene lost 1 base and the J gene lost 2 bases, with 15 bases spanning the gap. The CDR3 covers 17 residues. The CDR3 here is CASSIGAAGFGNQPQHF. DNA for the CDR3: TGTGCCAGTAGTATAGGGGCGGCGGGCTTTGGCAATCAGCCCCAGCATTTT.

The genes are TRBV23-1 and TRBJ1-3; D might be TRBD1 (6 bases). TRBV23-1 is designated an ORF whose function remains uncertain. V was pared by 0 bases and J by 1 base, with 22 bases between. This CDR3 contains 20 residues. CDR3 sequence: CASSQSIRGRLLYSGNTIYF. In DNA form, the CDR3 reads TGCGCCAGCAGTCAATCGATCAGGGGAAGGTTACTGTATTCTGGAAACACCATATATTTT.

This clone was observed once. This sequence joins TRBV5-6 and TRBJ2-7; TRBD1 matches at 8 bases. The germline V gene has CDR1 SGHDT and CDR2 YYEEEE. J gave up 3 bases and V 1 base, and 9 bases lay outside the gene matches. The CDR3 runs 16 residues. CDR3 in amino acids: CASSLPGGFLNYEQYF. CDR3 sequence (DNA): TGTGCCAGCAGCTTGCCAGGGGGCTTTCTTAACTACGAGCAGTACTTC.

This chain joins TRBV5-1 and TRBJ2-1; 12 bases are shared with TRBD2. CDR3 length: 16 amino acids. Looked up from germline, CDR1 is SGHRS and CDR2 is YFSETQ. After removal of 4 bases from V and 8 bases from J, the junction contained 10 bases not matched to a gene. The CDR3 DNA follows: TGCGCCAGCAGCACTTCCCTAGCGGGGGGGCGGGATGAGCAGTTCTTC. Its translation is CASSTSLAGGRDEQFF.

In its sample, this clone was seen once. The chain carries TRBV2 and TRBJ2-7; 9 positions agree with TRBD2. CDR1 is SNHLY and CDR2 is FYNNEI in the germline V gene. V gave up 7 bases and J gave up 4 bases; unmatched junction bases: 5. This CDR3 has 13 residues. CDR3 region: CASMETSGYEQYF. CDR3 nucleotides: TGTGCCAGCATGGAGACTAGCGGATACGAGCAGTACTTC.

The chain carries TRBV3-1 (or the pseudogene TRBV3-2) and TRBJ1-5; no reliable D call. Per the germline V gene, CDR1 is LGHDT and CDR2 is YNNKEL (reference sequence). Trimming shortened V by 0 bases and J by 3 bases, and 9 bases separated the two germline ends. The CDR3 sequence is 15 residues long. The CDR3 DNA reads TGTGCCAGCAGCCAAGATTTGGCAGTCAATCAGCCCCAGCATTTT. This sequence encodes CASSQDLAVNQPQHF.